This T cell receptor (beta chain) derives from a study of T cell responses to AZD1222 COVID-19 vaccine. Overall study findings and caveats: There were vaccine-associated CD4 TCRs across spike, dominant at 160-218 and 743-854. Baseline serostatus was positive in only a handful of AZD1222 recipients. Repertoire samples came only from after the peak T cell response.

A note on this clone: What it recognizes is unknown.

Generated by immunoSEQ multiplex PCR, the TCRdb table keeps only in-frame clones and is missing some. This sample has around 96,000 clones, with more than 70% found just once. The source was peripheral blood, collected 28 days after the second AZD1222 dose. This clonotype was sampled from an adult who received the AZD1222 COVID-19 vaccine.

CDR3: CSASDSGGAYEQYF. The CDR3 coding sequence is TGCAGTGCTAGTGATAGCGGGGGGGCCTACGAGCAGTACTTC. V gene TRBV20-1 combines with J gene TRBJ2-7; 11 nucleotides line up with TRBD2. This CDR3 region has 14 residues. Germline CDR1 DFQATT, CDR2 SNEGSKA (reference sequence). V shed 3 bases, J shed 2 bases, and the junction held 3 bases outside the gene matches.